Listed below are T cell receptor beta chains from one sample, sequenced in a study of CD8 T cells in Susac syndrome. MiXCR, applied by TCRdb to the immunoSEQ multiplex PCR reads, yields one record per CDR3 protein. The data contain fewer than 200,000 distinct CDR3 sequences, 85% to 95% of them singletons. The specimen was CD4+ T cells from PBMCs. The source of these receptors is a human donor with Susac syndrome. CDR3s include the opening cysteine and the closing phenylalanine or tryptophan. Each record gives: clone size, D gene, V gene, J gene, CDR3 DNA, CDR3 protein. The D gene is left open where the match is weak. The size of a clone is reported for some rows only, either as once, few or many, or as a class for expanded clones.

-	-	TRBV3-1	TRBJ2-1	TGTGCCAGCAGCCGAGGGCGGGGAAACAATGAGCAGTTCTTC	CASSRGRGNNEQFF
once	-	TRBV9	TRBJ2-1	TGTGCCAGCACGGCAGGTCCCCTCTCCTACAATGAGCAGTTCTTC	CASTAGPLSYNEQFF
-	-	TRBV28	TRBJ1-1	TGTGCCAGCAGAGGAAGAGGGAACACTGAAGCTTTCTTT	CASRGRGNTEAFF
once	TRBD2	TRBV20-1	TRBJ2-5	TGCAGTGCTACCCTAGCGGGGGAGCAAGAGACCCAGTACTTC	CSATLAGEQETQYF
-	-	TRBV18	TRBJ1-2	TGTGCCAGCTCACCCCTGGACACTAACTATGGCTACACCTTC	CASSPLDTNYGYTF
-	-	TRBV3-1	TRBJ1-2	TGTGCCAGCAGCCAACTACAGGGATATGGCTACACCTTC	CASSQLQGYGYTF
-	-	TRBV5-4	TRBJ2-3	TGTGCCAGCACCTACAGAGGCGCAGATACGCAGTATTTT	CASTYRGADTQYF
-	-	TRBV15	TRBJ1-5	TGTGCCACCAGCAGGGGCTTCGACAGGCAGAATCAGCCCCAGCATTTT	CATSRGFDRQNQPQHF
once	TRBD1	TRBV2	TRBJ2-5	TGTGCCAGCACCCCTCGGCTACAGGGGGCAGAGACCCAGTACTTC	CASTPRLQGAETQYF
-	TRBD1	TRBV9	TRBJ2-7	TGTGCCAGCAGCGTTACAGGGGGAAACTACGAGCAGTACTTC	CASSVTGGNYEQYF
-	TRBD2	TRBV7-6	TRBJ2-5	TGTGCCAGCAGCTTAGTGGCTAGCGGTAAAGAGACCCAGTACTTC	CASSLVASGKETQYF
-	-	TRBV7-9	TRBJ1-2	TGTGCCAGCAGCGAAAGATGGGGGGGCTATGGCTACACCTTC	CASSERWGGYGYTF
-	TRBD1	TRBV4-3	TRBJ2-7	TGCGCCAGCAGCCAAGAGCCTAGCCAGGGGGCCTACGAGCAGTACTTC	CASSQEPSQGAYEQYF
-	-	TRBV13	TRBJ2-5	TGTGCCAGCAGGGGGTCCACCAGTGGGGAGACCCAGTACTTC	CASRGSTSGETQYF
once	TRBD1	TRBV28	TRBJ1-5	TGTGCCAGCAGTTTAGGTGGGACAGGGTCCTATCAGCCCCAGCATTTT	CASSLGGTGSYQPQHF
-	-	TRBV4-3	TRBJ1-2	TGCGCCAGCAGCCAAGAAGTCACCGGCTGGGGCTACACCTTC	CASSQEVTGWGYTF
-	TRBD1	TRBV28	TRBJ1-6	TGTGCCAGCAGTAGAACAGGGGATTCTTCACCCCTCCACTTT	CASSRTGDSSPLHF
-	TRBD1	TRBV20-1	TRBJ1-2	TGCAGTGCTAGGACAGGGAGTAGTGGCTACACCTTC	CSARTGSSGYTF
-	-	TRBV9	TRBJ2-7	TGTGCCAGCAGCGTAGGGCCCAAAGCCTACGAGCAGTACTTC	CASSVGPKAYEQYF
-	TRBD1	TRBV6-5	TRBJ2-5	TGTGCCAGCAGTTACACAGGGGGCCGGGAGACCCAGTACTTC	CASSYTGGRETQYF
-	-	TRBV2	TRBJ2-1	TGTGCCAGCAAGATGACAGAAAATAATAGGGATGAGCAGTTCTTC	CASKMTENNRDEQFF
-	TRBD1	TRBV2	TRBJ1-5	TGTGCCAGCGGGGACAGTAACCAGCCCCAGCATTTT	CASGDSNQPQHF
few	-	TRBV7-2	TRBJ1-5	TGTGCCAGCAGCTTAGGGCCCTTGGGGCTTAGCAATCAGCCCCAGCATTTT	CASSLGPLGLSNQPQHF
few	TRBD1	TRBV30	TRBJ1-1	TGTGCCTGGAATGTACCCGTTTTGGACAGGGGAACTGAAGCTTTCTTT	CAWNVPVLDRGTEAFF
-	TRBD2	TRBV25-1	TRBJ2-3	TGTGCCAGCAGTAAACCCCTTTACGCTAGCGGGGGGGTTATACGCCCAGATACGCAGTATTTT	CASSKPLYASGGVIRPDTQYF
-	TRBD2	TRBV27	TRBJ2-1	TGTGCCAGCAAGCTCAGCGGGGCCAACAATGAGCAGTTCTTC	CASKLSGANNEQFF
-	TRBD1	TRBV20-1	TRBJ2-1	TGCAGTGCTAGAGCAACTACAGGGGAAGGTGAGCAGTTCTTC	CSARATTGEGEQFF
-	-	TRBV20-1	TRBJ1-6	TGCAGTGCTAGAGCCGGGGACAACTATAATTCACCCCTCCACTTT	CSARAGDNYNSPLHF
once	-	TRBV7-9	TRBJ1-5	TGTGCCAGCAGCTTAGACCGAAAGCCCCAGCATTTT	CASSLDRKPQHF
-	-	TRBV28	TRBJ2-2	TGTGCCAGCACTTTGGGAGGGGAGCTGTTTTTT	CASTLGGELFF
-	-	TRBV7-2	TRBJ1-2	TGTGCCAGCAGCTTAGCGGCAGGCAATGTGTATGGCTACACCTTC	CASSLAAGNVYGYTF
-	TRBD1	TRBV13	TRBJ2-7	TGTGCCAGCAGCTTAGACAGGGGGGCGGTGGATGGCGCTGACTCCTACGAGCAGTACTTC	CASSLDRGAVDGADSYEQYF
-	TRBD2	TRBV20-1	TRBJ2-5	TGCAGTGCTAGAGATGGGACTAGCGGGGTCTTGTCCCAGTACTTC	CSARDGTSGVLSQYF
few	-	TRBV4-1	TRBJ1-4	TGCGCCAGCAGCCAGCAGGGGCAGAAAGAAAAACTGTTTTTT	CASSQQGQKEKLFF
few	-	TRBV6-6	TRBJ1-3	TGTGCCAGCAGTCTTCAGAACACCATATATTTT	CASSLQNTIYF